These 13 T cell receptor beta chains came from one sample sequenced in a study of regulatory T cells in long-lasting Graves disease. The time point here: newly diagnosed GD, antithyroid drugs for less than 3 months. The TCR library was prepared using RNA isolated from PBMCs. Researchers made TCR beta libraries by using iRepertoire HTBI primers and running Arm-PCR on CDR3 regions. In TCRdb, the multiplex PCR reads were re-called with MiXCR into one record per CDR3 protein. The data hold some 500,000 distinct CDR3 sequences, with approximately 12% observed a single time. The same data also went into a second study, on T cells in Graves' hyperthyroidism and ophthalmopathy.

Sequencing used peripheral blood mononuclear cells (PBMCs), obtained at new diagnosis, from a patient treated with antithyroid drugs. The receptors originated from a man between 25 and 39 years old with Graves disease.

The rearrangement uses TRBV20-1 and TRBJ2-3; no clear D. Germline lookup yields CDR1 DFQATT and CDR2 SNEGSKA (reference sequence). There are 13 residues in the CDR3. With 3 bases removed from V and 3 bases from J, the gap between germline ends came to 10 bases. The CDR3 region has the DNA TGCAGTGCTAGCTCCGATGGGACAGATACGCAGTATTTT. Translation gives CSASSDGTDTQYF.

This clonotype was detected ten times or more. CDR3 sequence (DNA): TGTGCCAGCAGCCCCCGGGACAGGGGGCATCAGCCCCAGCATTTT. This translates into CASSPRDRGHQPQHF. This rearrangement joins TRBV5-8 to TRBJ1-5, with 12 bases matching TRBD1. Germline CDR1 is SGHTS and CDR2 is YDEGEE. The length of the CDR3 is 15 residues. The V and J ends lost 4 bases and 5 bases, in that order; junction bases with no gene match: 4.

This clonotype occurred many times. The chain recombines TRBV12-3 or TRBV12-4 with TRBJ1-2; no reliable D call. CDR3 size: 14 residues. Trimming removed 3 bases at V and 8 bases at J, with 16 bases between. CDR3 sequence (DNA): TGTGCCAGCAGTTTGAAAGTGAGAGCGAGGGGCTACACCTTC. Its translation is CASSLKVRARGYTF.

This clonotype was detected ten times or more. This chain joins TRBV24-1 and TRBJ2-1; a weak D match, TRBD1 (5 bases). With 1 base removed from V and 10 bases from J, the gap between germline ends came to 13 bases. Germline-derived CDR1 and CDR2 are KGHDR and SFDVKD. The CDR3 totals 14 residues. CDR3 in amino acids: CATSDLNQGREQFF. The CDR3 coding sequence is TGTGCCACCAGTGATTTAAACCAGGGTCGAGAGCAGTTCTTC.

The V gene is TRBV4-1, the J gene TRBJ2-3; 10 bases match TRBD2. Per germline, CDR1 MGHRA and CDR2 YSYEKL. Trimming took 4 bases from V and 0 from J; bases not matched to a gene: 10. The CDR3 runs to 18 residues. The CDR3 DNA is TGCGCCAGCAGCCCTGAACCGGGACTAGCGATAAGCACAGATACGCAGTATTTT. This gives the protein CASSPEPGLAISTDTQYF.

This clonotype came up a few times. This chain connects TRBV10-1 to TRBJ1-5, with D possibly being TRBD1 (6 bases). Germline CDR1 WNHNN, CDR2 SYGVQD (reference sequence). Trimming took 8 bases from V and 3 from J, leaving 11 bases between them. CDR3 length equals 13 residues. The chain's CDR3 is CASSGADNQPQHF. For the CDR3, the DNA is TGCGCCAGCTCAGGGGCAGACAATCAGCCCCAGCATTTT.

The J gene is TRBJ1-1, the V gene TRBV30; TRBD1 might be the D (6 bases). From germline, CDR1 is GTSNPN and CDR2 SVGIG (reference sequence). Deletions cut 7 bases from V and 7 bases from J, with 25 bases between. The CDR3 is 15 amino acids. CDR3 nucleotides: TGTGCCTTGGACGAAGTGGCAGGGGCGCCGAGTGAAGCTTTCTTT. It is translated as CALDEVAGAPSEAFF.

In its sample, this clonotype was seen many times. V is TRBV28 and J is TRBJ2-3; D is perhaps TRBD2 (7 bases). Germline V lookup: CDR1 MDHEN, CDR2 SYDVKM. The ends were cut back, 2 bases at V and 4 bases at J, with 10 bases in the middle. CDR3 length equals 14 residues. The CDR3 DNA reads TGTGCCAGCAGTTTAGGGGGGGCCCCAGATACGCAGTATTTT. This translates into CASSLGGAPDTQYF.

This clonotype occurred many times. The chain uses TRBV10-3 and TRBJ1-6; D unresolved. Germline V CDR1 and CDR2: ENHRY, SYGVKD. Trimming pared 5 bases from V and 6 bases from J, leaving 8 bases between. The CDR3 is made up of 13 amino acids. As DNA, the CDR3 is TGTGCCATCAGTCCCGCCGGTAATTCACCCCTCCACTTT. Amino acids: CAISPAGNSPLHF.

This clonotype was found many times. This rearrangement joins TRBV12-3 or TRBV12-4 to TRBJ2-1; D remains ambiguous. CDR3 size: 14 residues. V lost 8 bases to trimming and J lost 10 bases, with 21 bases between them. The CDR3 region has the DNA TGTGCCAGCGAACACCCGGACGGCCCGAGAGAGCAGTTCTTC. This encodes CASEHPDGPREQFF.

This clonotype was seen many times. The chain employs TRBV27 and TRBJ2-1; 13 bases agree with TRBD2. Germline V gene sequence: CDR1 MNHEY, CDR2 SMNVEV (reference sequence). V was pared by 5 bases and J by 8 bases, with 9 bases of the junction left unmatched. The CDR3 runs to 16 residues. The CDR3 DNA sequence: TGTGCCAGCAGTGCATGGACTAGCGGGAGCAAAGATGAGCAGTTCTTC. It yields the protein CASSAWTSGSKDEQFF.

This clonotype was observed many times. The rearrangement uses TRBV5-1 and TRBJ2-1, with TRBD1 identical over 8 bases. Trimming at V came to 4 bases and at J to 4 bases, leaving 7 bases not matched to a gene. This CDR3 region has 15 residues. The germline V gene encodes CDR1 SGHRS and CDR2 YFSETQ. The CDR3 is CASSHTDRAYNEQFF. In nucleotides, the CDR3 is TGCGCCAGCAGCCACACGGACAGGGCATACAATGAGCAGTTCTTC.

This clonotype occurred a few times. The chain recombines TRBV30 with TRBJ2-5, with D perhaps TRBD1 or TRBD2 (5 bases each). The V gene's germline CDR1 is GTSNPN and CDR2 SVGIG (reference sequence). The CDR3 contains 15 residues. The germline V and J ends were trimmed by 0 bases and 3 bases, with 14 bases remaining between them. The CDR3 spells CAWSVQWGIEETQYF. Here the CDR3 DNA reads TGTGCCTGGAGTGTACAATGGGGGATTGAAGAGACCCAGTACTTC.